This note documents a single T cell receptor (beta chain) sequence. Its antigen remains unknown. The junction shows a germline mismatch at one end, possibly a read error. These data are taken from a study of T-cell memory formation after mild COVID-19. Across the study: There were largely donor-specific TCR clusters. Study findings and constraints: Clones that got smaller from day 15 to 85 had even CD4/CD8, while clones growing later tipped toward CD4+. Contracting CD4+ clones lay largely in CM and EM, with CD8+ ones residing in EMRA.

Constant-segment-primed 5'RACE gave TCR alpha and TCR beta cDNA libraries with sample barcodes and UMIs. From the 5' RACE reads, TCRdb called clonotypes with MiXCR, one entry per CDR3 protein. The sample contains more than 250,000 distinct CDR3 sequences, roughly 16% of which appear only once. In germline, CDR1 is SEHNR, CDR2 FQNEAQ (reference sequence). The length of the CDR3 is 14 residues. The sequence derives from a man younger than 35 who had mild COVID-19 (a few samples of this study predate the infection). Cell type and time point are not known. V gene TRBV7-9 combines with J gene TRBJ2-7; a possible D gene is TRBD2 (7 bases). Sequenced material: PBMCs or a T cell subset sorted from them (not recorded which). DNA for the CDR3: TGTGCCAGCACCTTAGGGGGGGGAGCCTACGAGCAGTACTTC. It specifies CASTLGGGAYEQYF.